Listed below are T cell receptor beta chains from one sample, sequenced in a study of cytomegalovirus exposure and HLA in healthy donors. Assay used: immunoSEQ multiplex PCR; TCRdb lists only in-frame clones, some missing. The table lists some 160,000 clones, approximately 82% of them singletons, with 8.5% in the top ten. Sequenced material: PBMCs. These receptors all come from a male donor in good health and CMV-seropositive. Both conserved end residues are part of each CDR3. Fields, in order: J gene, V gene, D gene, clone size, CDR3 length, CDR3 DNA, CDR3 protein. A D gene is named only where the DNA matches it firmly. A row's size may be missing; if present it is once, few, many or a size class.

TRBJ2-7	TRBV5-6	TRBD1	NA	15	TGTGCCAGCAGCCCCACGGGACAGGGGAGCGACGAGCAGTACTTC	CASSPTGQGSDEQYF
TRBJ1-1	TRBV18	TRBD1	NA	14	TGTGCCAGCTCCTTGGGGACAGGAGGGGTTGAAGCTTTCTTT	CASSLGTGGVEAFF
TRBJ2-1	TRBV11-2	TRBD1	NA	15	TGTGCCAGCAGCGAGAGACAGGGGCCTTACAATGAGCAGTTCTTC	CASSERQGPYNEQFF
TRBJ1-2	TRBV19	TRBD1	NA	14	TGTGCCAGTAATACAGGGGGCGCAGGCTATGGCTACACCTTC	CASNTGGAGYGYTF
TRBJ2-7	TRBV6-6	TRBD1	NA	15	TGTGCCAGCAGTAACCGGGACAGGAGCTCCTACGAGCAGTACTTC	CASSNRDRSSYEQYF
TRBJ1-4	TRBV11-2	NA	NA	12	TGTGCCAGCTCTTCGAACGGAGGTAGTCCGTTTTTT	CASSSNGGSPFF
TRBJ1-3	TRBV7-9	NA	NA	15	TGTGCCAGCAGCACCGTCCACGGGACTGGAAACACCATATATTTT	CASSTVHGTGNTIYF
TRBJ1-2	TRBV18	NA	NA	14	TGTGCCAGCTCAGATAGTTTAGCCAACTATGGCTACACCTTC	CASSDSLANYGYTF
TRBJ1-5	TRBV10-2	NA	NA	13	TGCGCCAGCAGTACAGGGATGAAACAGCCCCAGCATTTT	CASSTGMKQPQHF
TRBJ1-4	TRBV19	NA	few	14	TGTGCCAGTAGTATGAGGGTGACTAATGAAAAACTGTTTTTT	CASSMRVTNEKLFF
TRBJ2-3	TRBV18	TRBD2	NA	15	TGTGCCAGCTCCCCCGGACTAGGGAACACAGATACGCAGTATTTT	CASSPGLGNTDTQYF
TRBJ2-1	TRBV5-1	TRBD2	NA	12	TGCGCCACCAGCGGGGGGTATAATGAGCAGTTCTTC	CATSGGYNEQFF